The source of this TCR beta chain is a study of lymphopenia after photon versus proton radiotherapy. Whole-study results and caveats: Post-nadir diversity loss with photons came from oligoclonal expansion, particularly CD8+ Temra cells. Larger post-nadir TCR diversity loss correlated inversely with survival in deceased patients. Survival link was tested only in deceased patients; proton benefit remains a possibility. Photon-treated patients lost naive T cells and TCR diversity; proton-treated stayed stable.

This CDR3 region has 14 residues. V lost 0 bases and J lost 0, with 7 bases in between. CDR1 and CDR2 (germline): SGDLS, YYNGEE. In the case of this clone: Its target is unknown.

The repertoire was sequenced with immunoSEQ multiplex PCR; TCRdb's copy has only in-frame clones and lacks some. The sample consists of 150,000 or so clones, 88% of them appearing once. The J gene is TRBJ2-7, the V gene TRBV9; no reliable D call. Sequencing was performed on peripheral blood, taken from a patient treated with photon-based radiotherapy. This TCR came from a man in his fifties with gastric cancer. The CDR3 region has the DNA TGTGCCAGCAGCGTAGGCCCAGCCTCCTACGAGCAGTACTTC. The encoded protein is CASSVGPASYEQYF.